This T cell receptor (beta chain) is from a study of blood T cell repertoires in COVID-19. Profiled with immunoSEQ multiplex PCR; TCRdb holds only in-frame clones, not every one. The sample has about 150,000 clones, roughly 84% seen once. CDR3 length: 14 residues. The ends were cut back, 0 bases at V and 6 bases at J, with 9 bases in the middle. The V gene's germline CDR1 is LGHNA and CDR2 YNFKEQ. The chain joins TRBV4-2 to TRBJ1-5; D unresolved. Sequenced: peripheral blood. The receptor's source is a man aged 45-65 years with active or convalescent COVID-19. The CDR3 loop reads CASSQDTSGQPQHF. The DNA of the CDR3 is TGTGCCAGCAGCCAAGATACCAGTGGTCAGCCCCAGCATTTT.